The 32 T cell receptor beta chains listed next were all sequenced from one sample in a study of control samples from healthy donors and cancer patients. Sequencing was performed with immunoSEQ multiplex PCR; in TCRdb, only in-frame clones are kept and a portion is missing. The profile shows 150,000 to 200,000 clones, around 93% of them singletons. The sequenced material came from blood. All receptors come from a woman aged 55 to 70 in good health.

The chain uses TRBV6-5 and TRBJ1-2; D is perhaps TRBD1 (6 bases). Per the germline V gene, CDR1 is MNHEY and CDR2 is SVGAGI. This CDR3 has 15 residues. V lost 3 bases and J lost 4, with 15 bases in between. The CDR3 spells CASSYPTGTLYGYTF. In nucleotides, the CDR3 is TGTGCCAGCAGTTATCCGACCGGGACACTCTATGGCTACACCTTC.

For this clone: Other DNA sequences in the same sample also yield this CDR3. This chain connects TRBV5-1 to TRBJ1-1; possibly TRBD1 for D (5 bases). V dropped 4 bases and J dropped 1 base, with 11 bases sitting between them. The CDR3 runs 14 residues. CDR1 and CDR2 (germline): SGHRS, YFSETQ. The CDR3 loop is CASSPGTGNTEAFF. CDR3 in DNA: TGCGCCAGCAGCCCGGGGACGGGGAACACTGAAGCTTTCTTT.

The CDR3 DNA follows: TGTGCCAGCAGTTACGAAGGGGCTAGCAATCAGCCCCAGCATTTT. It specifies CASSYEGASNQPQHF. This chain connects TRBV6-2 or TRBV6-3 to TRBJ1-5; D is possibly TRBD1 (5 bases). V was trimmed by 2 bases and J by 0 bases, leaving 8 bases between them. Germline CDR1 is MNHEY and CDR2 is SVGEGT. The CDR3 has 15 residues.

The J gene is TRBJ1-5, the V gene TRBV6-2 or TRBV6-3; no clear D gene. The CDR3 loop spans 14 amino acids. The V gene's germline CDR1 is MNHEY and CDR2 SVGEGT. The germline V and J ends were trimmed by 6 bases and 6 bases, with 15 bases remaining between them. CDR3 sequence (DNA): TGTGCCAGCAGCCGTCCGTCCATGCCTCAGCCCCAGCATTTT. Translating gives CASSRPSMPQPQHF.

The CDR3 DNA reads TGTGCCAGCAGCTTGGGAGGGCGGGGCCTGAGCACAGATACGCAGTATTTT. This codes for CASSLGGRGLSTDTQYF. The chain uses TRBV5-4 and TRBJ2-3; tentative D call: TRBD2 (6 bases). The V end was cut by 0 bases, the J end by 0 bases, with 14 bases between. CDR3 length equals 17 residues. CDR1 is SGHNT, CDR2 YYREEE, per germline (reference sequence).

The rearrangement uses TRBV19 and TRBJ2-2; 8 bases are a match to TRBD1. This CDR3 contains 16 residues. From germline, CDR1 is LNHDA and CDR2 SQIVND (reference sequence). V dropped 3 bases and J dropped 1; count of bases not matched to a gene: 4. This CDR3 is CASSMDRVGNTGELFF. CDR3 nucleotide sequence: TGTGCCAGTAGTATGGACAGGGTCGGGAACACCGGGGAGCTGTTTTTT.

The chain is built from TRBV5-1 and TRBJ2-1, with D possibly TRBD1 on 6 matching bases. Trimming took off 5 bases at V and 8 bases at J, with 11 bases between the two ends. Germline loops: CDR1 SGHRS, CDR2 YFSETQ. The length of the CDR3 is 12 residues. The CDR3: CASSAQGHEQFF. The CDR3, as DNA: TGCGCCAGCAGTGCCCAGGGGCATGAGCAGTTCTTC.

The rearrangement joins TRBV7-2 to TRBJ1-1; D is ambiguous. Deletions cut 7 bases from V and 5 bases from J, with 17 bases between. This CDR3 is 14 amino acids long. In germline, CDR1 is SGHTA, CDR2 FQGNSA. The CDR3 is CASTKPSSRTEAFF. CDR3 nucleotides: TGTGCCAGCACCAAGCCGAGTTCGAGAACTGAAGCTTTCTTT.

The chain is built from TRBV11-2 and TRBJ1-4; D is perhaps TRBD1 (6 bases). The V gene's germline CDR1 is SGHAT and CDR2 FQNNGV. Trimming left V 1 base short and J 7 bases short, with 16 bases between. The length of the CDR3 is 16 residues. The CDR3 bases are TGTGCCAGCAGCTTAGTACAGGGAGCGAACTTTGAAAAACTGTTTTTT. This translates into CASSLVQGANFEKLFF.

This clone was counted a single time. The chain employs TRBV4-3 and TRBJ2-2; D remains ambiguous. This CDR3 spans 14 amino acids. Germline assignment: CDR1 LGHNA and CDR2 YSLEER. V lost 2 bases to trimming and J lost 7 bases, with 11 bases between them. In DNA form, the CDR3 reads TGCGCCAGCAGCCAAATTATGAGCTTCGGGGAGCTGTTTTTT. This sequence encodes CASSQIMSFGELFF.

This chain's CDR3 is CASSYSYQPQHF. The DNA of the CDR3 is TGTGCCAGCAGTTACTCGTATCAGCCCCAGCATTTT. The chain has TRBV6-2 or TRBV6-3 and TRBJ1-5; no firm D call. Trimming took off 0 bases at V and 5 bases at J, with 2 bases between the two ends. The length of the CDR3 is 12 residues. The germline gives CDR1 MNHEY, CDR2 SVGEGT.

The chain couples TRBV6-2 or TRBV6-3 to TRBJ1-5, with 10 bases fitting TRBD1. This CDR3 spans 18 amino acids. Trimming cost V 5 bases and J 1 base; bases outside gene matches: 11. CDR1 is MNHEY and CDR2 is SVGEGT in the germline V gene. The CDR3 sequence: CASSDGQGGRGSNQPQHF. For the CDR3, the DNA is TGTGCCAGCAGTGACGGACAGGGGGGAAGGGGGAGCAATCAGCCCCAGCATTTT.

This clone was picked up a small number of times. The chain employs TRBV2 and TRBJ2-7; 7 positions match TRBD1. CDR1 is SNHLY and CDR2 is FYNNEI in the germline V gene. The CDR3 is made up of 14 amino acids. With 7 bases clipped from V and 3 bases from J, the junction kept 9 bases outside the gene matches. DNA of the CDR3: TGTGCCAGCAAAGCTCAGGGGGTGGGCTACGAGCAGTACTTC. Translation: CASKAQGVGYEQYF. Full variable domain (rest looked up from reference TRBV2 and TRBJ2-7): EPEVTQTPSHQVTQMGQEVILRCVPISNHLYFYWYRQILGQKVEFLVSFYNNEISEKSEIFDDQFSVERPDGSNFTLKIRSTKLEDSAMYFCASKAQGVGYEQYFGPGTRLTVT.

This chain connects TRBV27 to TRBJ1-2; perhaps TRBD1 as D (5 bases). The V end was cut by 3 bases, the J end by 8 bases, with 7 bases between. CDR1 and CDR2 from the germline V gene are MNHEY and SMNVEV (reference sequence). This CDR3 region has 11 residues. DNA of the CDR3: TGTGCCAGCAGTTTGGGGGGGGGCTACACCTTC. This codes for CASSLGGGYTF.

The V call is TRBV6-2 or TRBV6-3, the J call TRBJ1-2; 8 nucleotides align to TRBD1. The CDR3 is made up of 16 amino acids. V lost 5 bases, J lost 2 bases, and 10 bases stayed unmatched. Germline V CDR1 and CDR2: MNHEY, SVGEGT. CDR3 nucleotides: TGTGCCAGCAGTCCCCATCGGACAGGGTTAAACTATGGCTACACCTTC. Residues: CASSPHRTGLNYGYTF.

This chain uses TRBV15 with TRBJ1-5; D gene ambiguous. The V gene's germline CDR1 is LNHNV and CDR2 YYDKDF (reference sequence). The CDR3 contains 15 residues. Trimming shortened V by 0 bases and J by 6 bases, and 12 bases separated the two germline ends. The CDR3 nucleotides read TGTGCCACCAGCAGAGATCCGGCAGGAGGTCAGCCCCAGCATTTT. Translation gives CATSRDPAGGQPQHF.

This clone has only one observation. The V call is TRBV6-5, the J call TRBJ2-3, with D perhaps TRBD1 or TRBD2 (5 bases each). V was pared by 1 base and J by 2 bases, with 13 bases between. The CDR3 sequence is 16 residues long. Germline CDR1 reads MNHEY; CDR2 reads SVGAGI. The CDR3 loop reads CASSYLGEPSTDTQYF. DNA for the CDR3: TGTGCCAGCAGTTACTTGGGGGAGCCCTCCACAGATACGCAGTATTTT.

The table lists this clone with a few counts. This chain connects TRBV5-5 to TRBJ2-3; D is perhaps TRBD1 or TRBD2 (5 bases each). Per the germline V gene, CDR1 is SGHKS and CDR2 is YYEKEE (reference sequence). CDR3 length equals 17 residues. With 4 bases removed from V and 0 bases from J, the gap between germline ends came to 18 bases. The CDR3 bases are TGTGCCAGCAGCCAGGGCGCTGGGGGATCTAGCACAGATACGCAGTATTTT. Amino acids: CASSQGAGGSSTDTQYF. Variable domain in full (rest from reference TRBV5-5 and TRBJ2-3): DAGVTQSPTHLIKTRGQQVTLRCSPISGHKSVSWYQQVLGQGPQFIFQYYEKEERGRGNFPDRFSARQFPNYSSELNVNALLLGDSALYLCASSQGAGGSSTDTQYFGPGTRLTVL.

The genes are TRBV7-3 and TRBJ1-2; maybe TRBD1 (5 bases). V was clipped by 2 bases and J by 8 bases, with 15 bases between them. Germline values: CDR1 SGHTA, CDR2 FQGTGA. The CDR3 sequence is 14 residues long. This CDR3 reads CASSLQGREGGYTF. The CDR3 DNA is TGTGCCAGCAGCTTACAGGGCAGGGAGGGCGGCTACACCTTC.

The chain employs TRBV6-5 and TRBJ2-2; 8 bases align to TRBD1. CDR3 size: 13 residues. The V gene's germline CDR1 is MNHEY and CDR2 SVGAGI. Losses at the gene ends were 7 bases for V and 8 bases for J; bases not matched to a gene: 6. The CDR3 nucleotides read TGTGCCAGCAAGACAGGGGATTCGGGGGAGCTGTTTTTT. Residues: CASKTGDSGELFF.

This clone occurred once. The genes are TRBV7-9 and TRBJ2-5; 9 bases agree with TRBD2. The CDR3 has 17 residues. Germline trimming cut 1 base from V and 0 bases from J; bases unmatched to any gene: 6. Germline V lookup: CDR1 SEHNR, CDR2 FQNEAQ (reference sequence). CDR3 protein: CASSLVVAGEYQETQYF. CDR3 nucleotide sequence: TGTGCCAGCAGCTTAGTGGTAGCGGGGGAGTACCAAGAGACCCAGTACTTC.

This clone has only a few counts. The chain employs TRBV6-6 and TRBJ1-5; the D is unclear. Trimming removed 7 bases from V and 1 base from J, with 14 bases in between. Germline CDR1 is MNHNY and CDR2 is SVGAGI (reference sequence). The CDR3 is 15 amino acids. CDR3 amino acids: CASTLGAGSNQPQHF. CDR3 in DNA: TGTGCCAGCACGCTGGGCGCCGGGAGCAATCAGCCCCAGCATTTT.

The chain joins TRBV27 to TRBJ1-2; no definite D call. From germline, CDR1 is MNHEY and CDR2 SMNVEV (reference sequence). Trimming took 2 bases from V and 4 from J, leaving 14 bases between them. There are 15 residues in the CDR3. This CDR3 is CASSLDSPPGYGYTF. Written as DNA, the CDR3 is TGTGCCAGCAGTTTAGACTCCCCCCCGGGCTATGGCTACACCTTC.

The CDR3 DNA reads TGCGCCAGCAGCGGCGGGGGGGGCTACAATGAGCAGTTCTTC. It encodes CASSGGGGYNEQFF. V gene TRBV10-1 combines with J gene TRBJ2-1, with 9 bases that match TRBD2. J lost 3 bases, V lost 6 bases, and 3 bases had no gene match. The CDR3 covers 14 residues. Germline CDR1 reads WNHNN; CDR2 reads SYGVQD (reference sequence).

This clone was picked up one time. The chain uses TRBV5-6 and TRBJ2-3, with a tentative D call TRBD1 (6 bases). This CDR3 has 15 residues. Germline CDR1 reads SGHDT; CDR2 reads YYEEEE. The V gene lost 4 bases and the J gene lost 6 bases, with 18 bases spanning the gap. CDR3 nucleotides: TGTGCCAGCAGCAAGAGGCAGGGGTGGATTGATACGCAGTATTTT. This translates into CASSKRQGWIDTQYF.

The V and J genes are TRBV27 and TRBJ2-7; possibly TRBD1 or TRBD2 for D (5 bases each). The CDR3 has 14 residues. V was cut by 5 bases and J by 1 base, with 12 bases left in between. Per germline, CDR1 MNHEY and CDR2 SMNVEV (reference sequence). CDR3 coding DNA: TGTGCCAGCAGTGGATGGGGGAGATCCTACGAGCAGTACTTC. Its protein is CASSGWGRSYEQYF.

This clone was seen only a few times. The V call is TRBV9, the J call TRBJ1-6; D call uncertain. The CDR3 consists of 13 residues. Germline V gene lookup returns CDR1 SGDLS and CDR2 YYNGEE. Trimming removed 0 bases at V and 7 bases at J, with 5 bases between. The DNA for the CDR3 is TGTGCCAGCAGCGTAGCCCAGAATTCACCCCTCCACTTT. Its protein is CASSVAQNSPLHF.

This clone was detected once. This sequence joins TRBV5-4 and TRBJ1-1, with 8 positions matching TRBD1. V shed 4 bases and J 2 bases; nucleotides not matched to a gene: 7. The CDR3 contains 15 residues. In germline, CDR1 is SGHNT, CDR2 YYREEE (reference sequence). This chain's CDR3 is CASSRGTGDNTEAFF. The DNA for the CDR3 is TGTGCCAGCAGCCGCGGGACAGGAGATAACACTGAAGCTTTCTTT. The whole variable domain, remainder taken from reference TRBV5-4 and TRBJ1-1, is ETGVTQSPTHLIKTRGQQVTLRCSSQSGHNTVSWYQQALGQGPQFIFQYYREEENGRGNFPPRFSGLQFPNYSSELNVNALELDDSALYLCASSRGTGDNTEAFFGQGTRLTVV.

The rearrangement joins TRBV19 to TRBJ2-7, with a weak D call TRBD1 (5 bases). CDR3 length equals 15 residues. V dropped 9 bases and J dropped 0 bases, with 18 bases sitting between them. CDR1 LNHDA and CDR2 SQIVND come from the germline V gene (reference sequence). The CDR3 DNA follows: TGTGCCAGCCAAACCATAGGGGCAGACTCCTACGAGCAGTACTTC. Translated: CASQTIGADSYEQYF. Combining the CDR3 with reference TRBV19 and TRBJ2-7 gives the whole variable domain DGGITQSPKYLFRKEGQNVTLSCEQNLNHDAMYWYRQDPGQGLRLIYYSQIVNDFQKGDIAEGYSVSREKKESFPLTVTSAQKNPTAFYLCASQTIGADSYEQYFGPGTRLTVT.

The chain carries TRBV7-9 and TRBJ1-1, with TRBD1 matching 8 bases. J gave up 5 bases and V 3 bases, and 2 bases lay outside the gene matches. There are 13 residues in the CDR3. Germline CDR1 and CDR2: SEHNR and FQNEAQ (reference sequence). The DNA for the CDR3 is TGTGCCAGCAGCTTGGACAGGGTTACTGAAGCTTTCTTT. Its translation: CASSLDRVTEAFF.

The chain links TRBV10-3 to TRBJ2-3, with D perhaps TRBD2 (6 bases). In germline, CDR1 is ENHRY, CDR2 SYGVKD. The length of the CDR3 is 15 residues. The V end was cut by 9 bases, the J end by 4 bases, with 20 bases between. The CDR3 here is CAISRVEGESDTQYF. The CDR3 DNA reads TGTGCCATTTCCCGGGTGGAGGGCGAATCAGATACGCAGTATTTT.

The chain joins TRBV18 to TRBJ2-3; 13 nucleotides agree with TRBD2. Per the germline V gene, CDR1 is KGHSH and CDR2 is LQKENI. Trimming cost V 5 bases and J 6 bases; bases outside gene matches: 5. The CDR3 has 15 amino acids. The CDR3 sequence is CASSTGTSGADTQYF. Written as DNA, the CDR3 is TGTGCCAGCTCAACCGGGACTAGCGGGGCGGATACGCAGTATTTT.